Included here is one T cell receptor beta chain sequence, with context. Its antigen is unidentified. The data were obtained in a study of type 1 and type 2 diabetes patients. V was shortened by 1 base and J by 2 bases, with 9 bases between the two germline ends. Per the germline V gene, CDR1 is DFQATT and CDR2 is SNEGSKA (reference sequence). The CDR3 covers 13 residues. General study findings and limits: Some HECs seen only in T1D might also appear in more T2D or control samples. Unmatched age and gender across groups might bias interpretation.

Genomic DNA was the PCR template. A primer set of 30 forward and 13 reverse primers amplified the CDR3. From the multiplex PCR reads, TCRdb called clonotypes with MiXCR, one entry per CDR3 protein. The sample includes approximately 260,000 distinct CDR3 sequences, 47% of them seen just once. All diabetic donors were classified as either type 1 or type 2 diabetes. The receptor's source is a young man with type 2 diabetes. The chain recombines TRBV20-1 with TRBJ2-7; the D gene is possibly TRBD2 (6 bases). Material for sequencing was peripheral blood mononuclear cells (PBMCs). CDR3 in DNA: TGCAGTGCTAGAGCTAGCGTTACCTACGAGCAGTACTTC. Residues: CSARASVTYEQYF.